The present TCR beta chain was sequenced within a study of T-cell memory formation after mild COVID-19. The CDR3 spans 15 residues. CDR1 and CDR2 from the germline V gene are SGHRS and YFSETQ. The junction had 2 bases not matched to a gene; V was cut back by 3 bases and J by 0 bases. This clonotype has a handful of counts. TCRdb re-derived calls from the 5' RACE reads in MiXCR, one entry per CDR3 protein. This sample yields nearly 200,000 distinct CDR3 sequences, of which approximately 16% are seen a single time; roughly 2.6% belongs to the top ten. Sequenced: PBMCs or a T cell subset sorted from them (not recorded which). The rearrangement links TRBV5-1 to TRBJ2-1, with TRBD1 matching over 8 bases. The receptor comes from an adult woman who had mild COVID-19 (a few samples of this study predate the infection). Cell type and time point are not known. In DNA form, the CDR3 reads TGCGCCAGCAGCTCCGGACAGGGCTCCTACAATGAGCAGTTCTTC. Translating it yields CASSSGQGSYNEQFF. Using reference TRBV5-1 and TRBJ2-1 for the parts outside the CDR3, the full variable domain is KAGVTQTPRYLIKTRGQQVTLSCSPISGHRSVSWYQQTPGQGLQFLFEYFSETQRNKGNFPGRFSGRQFSNSRSEMNVSTLELGDSALYLCASSSGQGSYNEQFFGPGTRLTVL.